The 21 T cell receptor beta chains given below trace back to one sample, sequenced in a study of human T cells and chemical hapten exposure. Sample time point: patch test 3, about 24 weeks after DPC sensitization. Treatment reported: therapeutic diphenylcyclopropenone sensitization with weekly scalp DPC. TCRdb re-called the RACE reads with MiXCR, one entry per CDR3 protein. The sample has about 82,000 distinct CDR3 sequences, 11% seen once. The specimen was whole blood, collected in connection with sensitization to the hapten diphenylcyclopropenone (DPC). The receptors stem from a woman between 50 and 59 years old with alopecia areata. Some clones in this sample may be carry-over from other donors' samples.

The chain recombines TRBV29-1 with TRBJ2-5; D might be TRBD2 (5 bases). Per germline, CDR1 SQVTM and CDR2 ANQGSEA. The CDR3 runs 14 residues. Trimming cost V 5 bases and J 1 base, with 14 bases left between them. The CDR3 here is CSVSPRRIQETQYF. CDR3 nucleotides: TGCAGCGTTTCCCCCAGGAGGATCCAAGAGACCCAGTACTTC.

This clonotype was picked up many times. The V gene is TRBV9, the J gene TRBJ1-4, with 9 bases aligning to TRBD1. Germline CDR1 SGDLS, CDR2 YYNGEE. The ends lost 3 bases at V and 3 bases at J; junction bases unmatched: 9. The CDR3 spans 17 residues. CDR3 loop: CASSATPRTGANEKLFF. The DNA of the CDR3 is TGTGCCAGCAGCGCGACCCCTAGGACAGGGGCTAATGAAAAACTGTTTTTT.

The chain carries TRBV27 and TRBJ2-2; the match to TRBD2 covers 10 bases. Germline values: CDR1 MNHEY, CDR2 SMNVEV (reference sequence). With 6 bases clipped from V and 4 bases from J, the junction kept 2 bases outside the gene matches. The CDR3 is 14 amino acids. The CDR3 DNA reads as TGTGCCAGCAGGGGGACTAGCGTCACCGGGGAGCTGTTTTTT. Protein: CASRGTSVTGELFF.

This clonotype was seen ten or more times. The V gene is TRBV4-3, the J gene TRBJ2-6; D possibly corresponds to TRBD1 (5 bases). This CDR3 region has 18 residues. V lost 1 base and J 1 base, leaving 14 bases between the germline ends. Germline CDR1 is LGHNA and CDR2 is YSLEER. In nucleotides, the CDR3 is TGCGCCAGCAGCCAAGGGTCCCGAAGGGGTTCTGGGGCCAACGTCCTGACTTTC. Translated: CASSQGSRRGSGANVLTF.

This clonotype has more than one count but fewer than ten. The rearrangement links TRBV27 to TRBJ2-7, with D perhaps TRBD2 (6 bases). There are 13 residues in the CDR3. Trimming pared 5 bases from V and 4 bases from J, leaving 12 bases between. Germline lookup yields CDR1 MNHEY and CDR2 SMNVEV (reference sequence). DNA for the CDR3: TGTGCCAGCAGTCCCCGGGAGAGTTACGAGCAGTACTTC. Translated, it gives CASSPRESYEQYF.

This clonotype was counted between two and nine times. The rearrangement uses TRBV3-1 and TRBJ2-3; TRBD2 might be the D (5 bases). The CDR3 is made up of 15 amino acids. With 0 bases removed from V and 5 bases from J, the gap between germline ends came to 12 bases. Germline V gene data show CDR1 as LGHDT and CDR2 as YNNKEL (reference sequence). This CDR3 reads CASSQDGRARDTQYF. In DNA form, the CDR3 reads TGTGCCAGCAGCCAAGACGGGCGGGCCCGAGATACGCAGTATTTT.

This clonotype has a count of ten or more. The chain employs TRBV7-3 and TRBJ1-5, with D perhaps TRBD1 (5 bases). Germline V gene sequence: CDR1 SGHTA, CDR2 FQGTGA. This CDR3 is 17 amino acids long. V was clipped by 6 bases and J by 0 bases, with 18 bases between them. Here the CDR3 reads CASSRAAGEYSNQPQHF. CDR3 nucleotide sequence: TGTGCCAGCAGTCGCGCCGCGGGGGAGTATAGCAATCAGCCCCAGCATTTT.

The sample holds many counts of this clonotype. The chain carries TRBV29-1 and TRBJ1-5; D perhaps matches TRBD1 (5 bases). The germline V and J ends were trimmed by 4 bases and 4 bases, with 8 bases remaining between them. The CDR3 is made up of 12 amino acids. CDR1 SQVTM and CDR2 ANQGSEA come from the germline V gene. Here the CDR3 reads CSVVEGNQPQHF. The CDR3 DNA sequence: TGCAGCGTTGTAGAGGGGAATCAGCCCCAGCATTTT.

This clonotype was picked up many times. V usage is TRBV4-2 and J usage is TRBJ1-2; D ambiguous. The length of the CDR3 is 15 residues. From germline, CDR1 is LGHNA and CDR2 YNFKEQ. Deletions cut 1 base from V and 7 bases from J, with 16 bases between. The CDR3 DNA follows: TGTGCCAGCAGCCAAGTAGGCGGCGGGGAGCTTGGCTACACCTTC. As protein: CASSQVGGGELGYTF.

This clonotype was picked up many times. The CDR3: CSAWAGDRDGYTF. CDR3 coding DNA: TGCAGTGCTTGGGCGGGGGACAGAGATGGCTACACCTTC. V and J are TRBV20-1 and TRBJ1-2; TRBD1 matches at 7 bases. Germline loops: CDR1 DFQATT, CDR2 SNEGSKA (reference sequence). CDR3 length equals 13 residues. J was trimmed by 6 bases and V by 5 bases; bases with no gene match: 9.

This clonotype was observed many times. The chain links TRBV2 to TRBJ2-5; maybe TRBD1 (5 bases). V lost 2 bases and J lost 1, with 8 bases in between. This CDR3 is built from 14 residues. CDR1 is SNHLY and CDR2 is FYNNEI in the germline V gene. The CDR3 DNA reads as TGTGCCAGCAGTGAAAGGACAACCCAAGAGACCCAGTACTTC. Protein: CASSERTTQETQYF.

This clonotype was counted only a few times. The chain joins TRBV24-1 to TRBJ2-2; no reliable D call. The length of the CDR3 is 11 residues. Germline V gene data show CDR1 as KGHDR and CDR2 as SFDVKD. Trimming stripped 2 bases from V and 10 bases from J, with 4 bases between. The DNA of the CDR3 is TGTGCCACCAGTGATTGGGAGGAGCTGTTTTTT. Translated, it gives CATSDWEELFF.

There are a few counts of this clonotype. This chain joins TRBV20-1 and TRBJ2-2, with 10 bases identical to TRBD2. The germline gives CDR1 DFQATT, CDR2 SNEGSKA (reference sequence). The junction had 10 bases not matched to a gene; V was cut back by 6 bases and J by 6 bases. This CDR3 has 15 amino acids. The DNA for the CDR3 is TGCAGTGCCATTCCTAGCGGGAGATCCCCCGGGGAGCTGTTTTTT. Its translation is CSAIPSGRSPGELFF.

This clonotype appeared many times. The chain recombines TRBV7-2 with TRBJ2-7, with unresolved D. This CDR3 has 16 amino acids. V shed 1 base and J shed 1 base, with 14 bases lying between them. Germline V gene lookup returns CDR1 SGHTA and CDR2 FQGNSA. CDR3: CASSLGPPQPSYEQYF. The CDR3 region has the DNA TGTGCCAGCAGCTTAGGGCCTCCGCAACCGTCCTACGAGCAGTACTTC.

The chain has TRBV20-1 and TRBJ2-3; 11 bases fit TRBD2. The trim removed 4 bases at V and 3 bases at J, leaving 0 bases unmatched. Germline assignment: CDR1 DFQATT and CDR2 SNEGSKA (reference sequence). The CDR3 has 13 amino acids. CDR3 coding DNA: TGCAGTGCTACTAGCGGGAGGACAGATACGCAGTATTTT. This gives the protein CSATSGRTDTQYF.

This clonotype was counted a few times. The CDR3 loop is CSAPLAGAETQYF. The CDR3 nucleotides are TGCAGTGCGCCTCTCGCGGGAGCCGAGACCCAGTACTTC. The chain links TRBV20-1 to TRBJ2-5; 7 bases are a match to TRBD2. Germline V gives CDR1 DFQATT, CDR2 SNEGSKA (reference sequence). This CDR3 has 13 amino acids. J was trimmed by 5 bases and V by 6 bases; bases with no gene match: 9.

This clonotype was seen many times. CDR3 bases: TGTGCCAGCAGTTTCTTGCAGGGAGGCCAGCCCCAGCATTTT. It encodes CASSFLQGGQPQHF. The chain links TRBV28 to TRBJ1-5, with D possibly matching TRBD1 (5 bases). V was cut by 3 bases and J by 7 bases, with 13 bases left in between. Germline values: CDR1 MDHEN, CDR2 SYDVKM. The CDR3 contains 14 residues.

This clonotype was observed at least ten times. This chain connects TRBV24-1 to TRBJ2-7, with unresolved D. V was pared by 5 bases and J by 1 base, with 8 bases between. The CDR3 contains 13 residues. CDR1 is KGHDR, CDR2 SFDVKD, per germline. The CDR3 nucleotides are TGTGCCACCAGTGGTGACGCGTCCTACGAGCAGTACTTC. Its translation is CATSGDASYEQYF.

This clonotype was detected a few times. The chain uses TRBV29-1 and TRBJ2-1; no clear D. V lost 5 bases and J 0 bases, leaving 11 bases between the germline ends. There are 14 residues in the CDR3. Germline V gives CDR1 SQVTM, CDR2 ANQGSEA. The CDR3 DNA is TGCAGCGTTAGTGACCGGACCTCCTACAATGAGCAGTTCTTC. Its protein is CSVSDRTSYNEQFF.

This clonotype was found a few times. The chain carries TRBV4-1 and TRBJ2-7; D may be TRBD1 (6 bases). CDR1 and CDR2 (germline): MGHRA, YSYEKL. CDR3 length equals 18 residues. The V end lost 0 bases, the J end lost 0 bases, and 18 bases lay between the germline ends. In DNA, the CDR3 is TGCGCCAGCAGCCAAGACCCGACAGGATCAGTACGCTCCTACGAGCAGTACTTC. This translates into CASSQDPTGSVRSYEQYF.

This clonotype was seen at least ten times. This chain joins TRBV7-2 and TRBJ2-3; a weak D match, TRBD1 (5 bases). Germline V lookup: CDR1 SGHTA, CDR2 FQGNSA. The CDR3 consists of 14 residues. V was pared by 1 base and J by 3 bases, with 8 bases between. The CDR3 sequence: CASSLDRLTDTQYF. The CDR3 nucleotides are TGTGCCAGCAGCTTAGACAGGCTGACAGATACGCAGTATTTT.